Following are 26 T cell receptor beta chains from one sample sequenced in a study of PD-1 blockade in classical Hodgkin lymphoma. The table came from immunoSEQ multiplex PCR; TCRdb's copy has only in-frame clones and leaves some out. This table has roughly 30,000 clones, around 80% appearing once. Specified time point: cycle 4 day 1 (C4D1), after 6 weeks of nivolumab. Relapse after autologous stem cell transplantation occurred in every patient, and brentuximab vedotin exposure varied. With magnetic negative selection, CD4+ T cells were purified from PBMCs that had been thawed. The sequencing here drew on CD4+ T cells from blood, taken before the fourth cycle of nivolumab. The receptors originated from a human donor with classical Hodgkin lymphoma.

The CDR3 reads CASSQSGQGKAFF. CDR3 nucleotide sequence: TGCGCCAGCAGTCAATCGGGGCAAGGGAAAGCTTTCTTT. V is TRBV23-1 and J is TRBJ1-1, with D tentatively TRBD1 (5 bases). TRBV23-1 is treated as an ORF (open reading frame) with a function not yet certain. The V gene lost 0 bases and the J gene lost 9 bases, with 11 bases spanning the gap. The CDR3 runs 13 residues.

V usage is TRBV30 and J usage is TRBJ2-5; 7 bases align to TRBD1. Per the germline V gene, CDR1 is GTSNPN and CDR2 is SVGIG (reference sequence). After removal of 1 base from V and 1 base from J, the junction contained 0 bases not matched to a gene. CDR3 size: 13 residues. The CDR3 DNA is TGTGCCTGGAGTGGGGACAGCCAAGAGACCCAGTACTTC. Translated, it gives CAWSGDSQETQYF.

The chain joins TRBV5-1 to TRBJ1-2; D is unclear. V was pared by 1 base and J by 9 bases, with 22 bases between. The CDR3 consists of 16 residues. The V gene's germline CDR1 is SGHRS and CDR2 YFSETQ. CDR3 sequence reads: CASSLSTPWVFDRYTF. CDR3 coding DNA: TGCGCCAGCAGCTTGTCAACACCTTGGGTTTTCGATCGCTACACCTTC.

This chain connects TRBV30 to TRBJ1-2; D is uncertain. Germline CDR1 reads GTSNPN; CDR2 reads SVGIG (reference sequence). V lost 2 bases and J lost 4, with 11 bases in between. CDR3 length equals 13 residues. The chain's CDR3 is CAWSSGRSYGYTF. The CDR3, as DNA: TGTGCCTGGAGTTCCGGGAGGAGCTATGGCTACACCTTC. The full variable domain, rest sourced from reference TRBV30 and TRBJ1-2, is SQTIHQWPATLVQPVGSPLSLECTVEGTSNPNLYWYRQAAGRGLQLLFYSVGIGQISSEVPQNLSASRPQDRQFILSSKKLLLSDSGFYLCAWSSGRSYGYTFGSGTRLTVV.

This clone has just one count. The chain has TRBV27 and TRBJ1-1; D might be TRBD1 (6 bases). The CDR3 has 15 residues. CDR1 and CDR2 from the germline V gene are MNHEY and SMNVEV (reference sequence). The V gene lost 5 bases and the J gene lost 1 base, with 14 bases spanning the gap. The CDR3 bases are TGTGCCAGCAGTCGAAATTTCAGGGGGAACACTGAAGCTTTCTTT. Protein: CASSRNFRGNTEAFF.

The chain recombines TRBV30 with TRBJ2-3; D possibly uses TRBD1 or TRBD2 (6 bases each). Trimming took 3 bases from V and 8 from J, leaving 21 bases between them. There are 15 residues in the CDR3. Germline lookup yields CDR1 GTSNPN and CDR2 SVGIG (reference sequence). This CDR3 reads CAWSPPPGAWVTQYF. In DNA, the CDR3 is TGTGCCTGGAGCCCCCCCCCGGGGGCTTGGGTTACGCAGTATTTT.

The chain links TRBV19 to TRBJ2-7; 7 bases agree with TRBD1. Trimming at V came to 8 bases and at J to 6 bases, leaving 13 bases not matched to a gene. The CDR3 contains 14 residues. CDR1 and CDR2 (germline): LNHDA, SQIVND (reference sequence). The DNA of the CDR3 is TGTGCCAGTTCCGGGACAGATTATTTCTTCGAGCAGTACTTC. Protein sequence: CASSGTDYFFEQYF.

The chain joins TRBV5-1 to TRBJ1-6; D call uncertain. The length of the CDR3 is 13 residues. From germline, CDR1 is SGHRS and CDR2 YFSETQ. V was trimmed by 4 bases and J by 6 bases, leaving 8 bases between them. This chain's CDR3 is CASSLSSNSPLHF. The CDR3 DNA sequence: TGCGCCAGCAGCCTATCCAGTAATTCACCCCTCCACTTT.

The genes are TRBV2 and TRBJ1-1, with D hard to call. V lost 5 bases to trimming and J lost 1 base, with 5 bases between them. CDR3 size: 12 residues. Germline V lookup: CDR1 SNHLY, CDR2 FYNNEI. The CDR3 region has the DNA TGTGCCAGCAGTACGGAGAACACTGAAGCTTTCTTT. Amino acid sequence: CASSTENTEAFF.

The chain uses TRBV18 and TRBJ1-1, with D possibly matching TRBD1 (6 bases). Trimming shortened V by 8 bases and J by 1 base, and 11 bases separated the two germline ends. The CDR3 loop spans 13 amino acids. Germline CDR1 KGHSH, CDR2 LQKENI. The DNA for the CDR3 is TGTGCCAGCGGCGGGGGCCGGAACACTGAAGCTTTCTTT. This translates into CASGGGRNTEAFF.

V gene TRBV20-1 combines with J gene TRBJ1-2; the D is unclear. Germline values: CDR1 DFQATT, CDR2 SNEGSKA (reference sequence). The CDR3 length is 11 residues. Trimming shortened V by 3 bases and J by 4 bases, and 6 bases separated the two germline ends. CDR3 sequence (DNA): TGCAGTGCTAGTCACAGCTATGGCTACACCTTC. This translates into CSASHSYGYTF.

The chain couples TRBV10-3 to TRBJ2-5; 7 bases line up with TRBD1. The last part of the DNA fits TRBJ2-7 better; the J call may be wrong. Per the germline V gene, CDR1 is ENHRY and CDR2 is SYGVKD. The CDR3 extends over 14 amino acids. CDR3 DNA: TGTGCCGCGAGAGACGGACAGGAAACCTACGAGCAGTACTTC. It encodes CAARDGQETYEQYF.

The J gene is TRBJ2-7, the V gene TRBV12-5; D unclear. There are 11 residues in the CDR3. V dropped 0 bases and J dropped 5 bases, with 2 bases sitting between them. Germline-derived CDR1 and CDR2 are LGHNT and FRNRAP. CDR3 DNA: TGTGCTAGTGGTTTGGTGGACGAGCAGTACTTC. Protein: CASGLVDEQYF.

This chain joins TRBV6-5 and TRBJ2-7; D is perhaps TRBD2 (6 bases). Germline CDR1 MNHEY, CDR2 SVGAGI. The CDR3 covers 15 residues. Trimming took off 5 bases at V and 1 base at J, with 15 bases between the two ends. This chain's CDR3 is CASSPGGTHSYEQYF. The CDR3 bases are TGTGCCAGCAGTCCCGGTGGGACTCATTCCTACGAGCAGTACTTC.

This chain uses TRBV28 with TRBJ2-7, with a tentative D call TRBD1 (6 bases). V was clipped by 4 bases and J by 3 bases, with 19 bases between them. This CDR3 has 16 amino acids. The germline gives CDR1 MDHEN, CDR2 SYDVKM. CDR3 in amino acids: CASSYRPLVGGYEQYF. Written as DNA, the CDR3 is TGTGCCAGCAGTTACCGACCCCTTGTAGGGGGCTACGAGCAGTACTTC. The complete variable domain, with remaining parts taken from reference TRBV28 and TRBJ2-7, reads DVKVTQSSRYLVKRTGEKVFLECVQDMDHENMFWYRQDPGLGLRLIYFSYDVKMKEKGDIPEGYSVSREKKERFSLILESASTNQTSMYLCASSYRPLVGGYEQYFGPGTRLTVT.

This clone was found once. The genes are TRBV27 and TRBJ2-2; D not resolved. The CDR3 is 14 amino acids. V was clipped by 2 bases and J by 2 bases, with 6 bases between them. Germline V gives CDR1 MNHEY, CDR2 SMNVEV (reference sequence). This CDR3 is CASSLARNTGELFF. The CDR3 DNA is TGTGCCAGCAGTTTAGCCCGAAACACCGGGGAGCTGTTTTTT.

The chain has TRBV5-6 and TRBJ2-2; D may be TRBD2 (6 bases). Trimming left V 4 bases short and J 7 bases short, with 26 bases between. CDR1 and CDR2 (germline): SGHDT, YYEEEE. CDR3 length equals 18 residues. Here the CDR3 DNA reads TGTGCCAGCAGCCCTAGGCAGGGCGGGAATGAGTTCAGCGGGGAGCTGTTTTTT. This translates into CASSPRQGGNEFSGELFF.

The chain uses TRBV29-1 and TRBJ1-5; possible D gene TRBD1, 5 bases. The germline CDR1 and CDR2 sequences are SQVTM and ANQGSEA. This CDR3 has 12 amino acids. Trimming pared 4 bases from V and 3 bases from J, leaving 7 bases between. CDR3 in DNA: TGCAGCGTTGGGGACCCCAATCAGCCCCAGCATTTT. It codes for CSVGDPNQPQHF.

The V and J genes are TRBV11-2 and TRBJ1-1, with a weak D call TRBD1 (5 bases). Between the trimmed V and J ends, which lost 4 bases and 1 base, there was a span of 13 bases. The CDR3 extends over 15 amino acids. CDR1 is SGHAT, CDR2 FQNNGV, per germline. CDR3 in amino acids: CASSSFTGTNTEAFF. The CDR3 bases are TGTGCCAGCAGCTCCTTCACAGGAACGAACACTGAAGCTTTCTTT.

The rearrangement uses TRBV14 and TRBJ1-4; possibly TRBD1 for D (6 bases). The V end was cut by 4 bases, the J end by 7 bases, with 22 bases between. This CDR3 has 17 amino acids. The germline V gene encodes CDR1 SGHDN and CDR2 FVKESK. CDR3 nucleotides: TGTGCCAGCAGCCGCTTGAAAACAGGGATAACGGGTGAAAAACTGTTTTTT. Amino acids: CASSRLKTGITGEKLFF.

This sequence joins TRBV5-1 and TRBJ1-4; 8 nucleotides align to TRBD1. Germline V gene sequence: CDR1 SGHRS, CDR2 YFSETQ. V lost 3 bases and J lost 8; bases outside the gene matches: 9. The length of the CDR3 is 15 residues. The CDR3 loop reads CASSSDRVVNEKLFF. For the CDR3, the DNA is TGCGCCAGCAGCTCGGACAGGGTAGTCAACGAAAAACTGTTTTTT.

The chain uses TRBV2 and TRBJ2-5; 11 bases are shared with TRBD2. The J segment lost 5 bases and the V segment lost 9 bases, leaving 11 bases of the junction unmatched. CDR3 length: 15 residues. Germline CDR1 and CDR2: SNHLY and FYNNEI. The chain's CDR3 is CARRIAGGPIETQYF. The CDR3 DNA reads TGTGCCAGAAGAATAGCGGGGGGGCCCATCGAGACCCAGTACTTC. The whole variable domain, remainder taken from reference TRBV2 and TRBJ2-5, is EPEVTQTPSHQVTQMGQEVILRCVPISNHLYFYWYRQILGQKVEFLVSFYNNEISEKSEIFDDQFSVERPDGSNFTLKIRSTKLEDSAMYFCARRIAGGPIETQYFGPGTRLLVL.

The J gene is TRBJ2-5, the V gene TRBV11-2; TRBD1 might be the D (6 bases). The CDR3 consists of 14 residues. Per the germline V gene, CDR1 is SGHAT and CDR2 is FQNNGV. Trimming pared 5 bases from V and 5 bases from J, leaving 15 bases between. The CDR3 loop is CASSPYRVRETQYF. Here the CDR3 DNA reads TGTGCCAGCAGCCCCTACAGGGTCCGGGAGACCCAGTACTTC.

The chain combines TRBV11-2 with TRBJ1-1, with D maybe TRBD1 (6 bases). Deletions cut 3 bases from V and 4 bases from J, with 12 bases between. The CDR3 has 14 amino acids. The germline CDR1 and CDR2 sequences are SGHAT and FQNNGV. The DNA for the CDR3 is TGTGCCAGCAGCTTGAGGATACAGGGCACTGAAGCTTTCTTT. Its protein is CASSLRIQGTEAFF.

This clone has a handful of counts. V is TRBV27 and J is TRBJ2-2; 9 nucleotides line up with TRBD1. Germline CDR1 and CDR2: MNHEY and SMNVEV (reference sequence). There are 16 residues in the CDR3. After removal of 6 bases from V and 1 base from J, the junction contained 6 bases not matched to a gene. The CDR3 region has the DNA TGTGCCAGCAGCCAACCGGGACAGGGGAACACCGGGGAGCTGTTTTTT. Amino acids: CASSQPGQGNTGELFF.

V gene TRBV11-2 combines with J gene TRBJ2-7; 9 positions match TRBD2. This CDR3 is built from 17 residues. CDR1 and CDR2 (germline): SGHAT, FQNNGV. Losses at the gene ends were 5 bases for V and 0 bases for J; bases not matched to a gene: 11. CDR3 region: CASSRAQRGDLSYEQYF. CDR3 DNA sequence: TGTGCCAGCAGCCGAGCCCAGCGGGGGGATCTCTCCTACGAGCAGTACTTC.